These 32 T cell receptor beta chains were sequenced from one sample in a study of CD8+ T cells in alopecia areata. The treatment here: oral pan-JAK inhibitor, 5-10 mg twice daily. RNA was isolated and reverse transcribed to cDNA, the sequencing template. Only in-frame clones appear in the TCRdb table, and some are missing; sequencing was by immunoSEQ multiplex PCR. Here the sample spans approximately 220,000 clones, 30% to 40% being singletons. Sequencing was performed on CD4+ T cells sorted from blood, taken between weeks 30 and 35, from a patient treated with tofacitinib. The receptor set was obtained from a human donor with alopecia areata.

A remark on this clone: Other DNA sequences from this sample encode an identical CDR3 as well. The rearrangement links TRBV29-1 to TRBJ2-7, with 7 bases that match TRBD1. Germline CDR1 SQVTM, CDR2 ANQGSEA. V was clipped by 6 bases and J by 2 bases; unmatched bases: 1. The CDR3 is 11 amino acids. CDR3 residues: CSVRGTYEQYF. DNA for the CDR3: TGCAGCGTCAGGGGGACCTACGAGCAGTACTTC.

There are a few counts of this clone. This chain joins TRBV7-2 and TRBJ2-6; D gene uncertain. Per germline, CDR1 SGHTA and CDR2 FQGNSA. V shed 1 base and J shed 4 bases, with 2 bases lying between them. This CDR3 is 13 amino acids long. DNA of the CDR3: TGTGCCAGCAGCTTAGTAGGGGCCAACGTCCTGACTTTC. It yields the protein CASSLVGANVLTF.

The chain joins TRBV30 to TRBJ2-7, with 12 positions matching TRBD2. V shed 5 bases and J 5 bases; nucleotides not matched to a gene: 4. This CDR3 contains 13 residues. Germline V gene sequence: CDR1 GTSNPN, CDR2 SVGIG (reference sequence). This CDR3 is CAWRLAGANEQYF. CDR3 sequence (DNA): TGTGCCTGGCGACTAGCGGGGGCAAACGAGCAGTACTTC.

The table lists this clone with a few counts. The gene calls are TRBV19 and TRBJ2-1, with D perhaps TRBD2 (6 bases). The CDR3 runs 13 residues. Trimming took off 3 bases at V and 5 bases at J, with 8 bases between the two ends. Germline CDR1 reads LNHDA; CDR2 reads SQIVND (reference sequence). CDR3 protein: CASSIQRDNEQFF. The CDR3 DNA follows: TGTGCCAGTAGTATTCAGCGGGACAATGAGCAGTTCTTC.

This clone has a handful of counts. This sequence joins TRBV30 and TRBJ1-5; D unresolved. The V end lost 2 bases, the J end lost 7 bases, and 15 bases lay between the germline ends. In germline, CDR1 is GTSNPN, CDR2 SVGIG (reference sequence). There are 14 residues in the CDR3. The CDR3 DNA follows: TGTGCCTGGAGTAGGACTCAGGCAGGACAGCCCCAGCATTTT. It translates to CAWSRTQAGQPQHF.

The genes are TRBV6-1 and TRBJ2-7, with 9 positions matching TRBD1. Germline V gene lookup returns CDR1 MNHNS and CDR2 SASEGT. V lost 6 bases and J lost 3; bases outside the gene matches: 3. This CDR3 has 13 residues. CDR3 region: CASRGTGNYEQYF. For the CDR3, the DNA is TGTGCCAGCAGGGGGACAGGGAACTACGAGCAGTACTTC.

CDR3 coding DNA: TGCGCCAGCAGCATGGGACATATGAACACTGAAGCTTTCTTT. This encodes CASSMGHMNTEAFF. The chain links TRBV5-1 to TRBJ1-1, with D possibly being TRBD1 (6 bases). This CDR3 region has 14 residues. V was cut by 4 bases and J by 0 bases, with 10 bases left in between. Looked up from germline, CDR1 is SGHRS and CDR2 is YFSETQ. The complete variable domain, with remaining parts taken from reference TRBV5-1 and TRBJ1-1, reads KAGVTQTPRYLIKTRGQQVTLSCSPISGHRSVSWYQQTPGQGLQFLFEYFSETQRNKGNFPGRFSGRQFSNSRSEMNVSTLELGDSALYLCASSMGHMNTEAFFGQGTRLTVV.

This clone was picked up a small number of times. The chain employs TRBV5-8 and TRBJ2-3; D unresolved. Germline-derived CDR1 and CDR2 are SGHTS and YDEGEE. The CDR3 is 13 amino acids. Trimming removed 6 bases from V and 0 bases from J, with 8 bases in between. CDR3 amino acids: CASMAASTDTQYF. CDR3 nucleotides: TGTGCCAGCATGGCTGCTAGCACAGATACGCAGTATTTT.

This chain uses TRBV5-6 with TRBJ2-4; no clear D gene. This CDR3 comprises 13 residues. From germline, CDR1 is SGHDT and CDR2 YYEEEE. Between the trimmed V and J ends, which lost 2 bases and 8 bases, there was a span of 11 bases. CDR3 nucleotides: TGTGCCAGCAGCTTTGGTGGGGAATACATTCAGTACTTC. It translates to CASSFGGEYIQYF.

V is TRBV4-1 and J is TRBJ1-2, with D tentatively TRBD1 (6 bases). Germline V gene sequence: CDR1 MGHRA, CDR2 YSYEKL. Trimming shortened V by 0 bases and J by 4 bases, and 15 bases separated the two germline ends. This CDR3 has 16 residues. CDR3 residues: CASSQEGAGASYGYTF. CDR3 DNA: TGCGCCAGCAGCCAAGAGGGGGCGGGGGCAAGCTATGGCTACACCTTC.

V is TRBV29-1 and J is TRBJ1-4; D gene unclear. This CDR3 spans 11 amino acids. Germline V lookup: CDR1 SQVTM, CDR2 ANQGSEA. V gave up 6 bases and J gave up 5 bases, with 7 bases separating them. The CDR3 nucleotides read TGCAGCGTGGGGAGGAATGAAAAACTGTTTTTT. Protein product: CSVGRNEKLFF.

This clone appeared a few times. The CDR3 sequence is CASARAGQGAINEQFF. In nucleotides, the CDR3 is TGTGCCAGCGCTCGAGCCGGACAGGGGGCGATCAATGAGCAGTTCTTC. The J gene is TRBJ2-1, the V gene TRBV9; 11 bases align to TRBD1. Germline CDR1 is SGDLS and CDR2 is YYNGEE. The CDR3 has 16 residues. With V trimmed by 7 bases and J by 6 bases, 12 bases remained unmatched.

This clone was counted between two and nine times. CDR3 coding DNA: TGTGCCAGCAGCCCTGGGACAGGGGAGGGCTATGGCTACACCTTC. Residues: CASSPGTGEGYGYTF. The rearrangement joins TRBV5-4 to TRBJ1-2, with 10 nucleotides matching TRBD1. Trimming took 4 bases from V and 4 from J; bases not matched to a gene: 7. The length of the CDR3 is 15 residues. In germline, CDR1 is SGHNT, CDR2 YYREEE (reference sequence).

V usage is TRBV29-1 and J usage is TRBJ2-2; TRBD1 is a possible D gene (6 bases). Deletions cut 4 bases from V and 0 bases from J, with 6 bases between. The germline V gene encodes CDR1 SQVTM and CDR2 ANQGSEA. The CDR3 covers 13 residues. Written as DNA, the CDR3 is TGCAGCGTTGGGGACACGAACACCGGGGAGCTGTTTTTT. Protein sequence: CSVGDTNTGELFF.

V is TRBV10-3 and J is TRBJ2-7; TRBD2 aligns across 7 bases. The CDR3 contains 13 residues. Trimming cost V 2 bases and J 3 bases; bases outside gene matches: 1. In germline, CDR1 is ENHRY, CDR2 SYGVKD. The CDR3 is CAISEGGGYEQYF. The CDR3 DNA reads as TGTGCCATCAGTGAGGGCGGGGGCTACGAGCAGTACTTC.

V usage is TRBV6-5 and J usage is TRBJ1-2; D possibly corresponds to TRBD1 (6 bases). CDR1 and CDR2 (germline): MNHEY, SVGAGI. The CDR3 has 11 amino acids. V lost 2 bases and J lost 13, with 11 bases in between. CDR3 DNA: TGTGCCAGCAGTTACGGGCAGGGGTTCACCTTC. This gives the protein CASSYGQGFTF.

J is TRBJ2-7 and V is TRBV5-8; no definite D call. V was shortened by 3 bases and J by 4 bases, with 8 bases between the two germline ends. The CDR3 totals 12 residues. CDR1 SGHTS and CDR2 YDEGEE come from the germline V gene. CDR3 region: CASSSPYYEQYF. The CDR3 DNA follows: TGTGCCAGCAGCTCCCCTTATTACGAGCAGTACTTC.

CDR3 sequence (DNA): TGTGCCAGCAGCTTGTCCGTGGGTATAGCGGGAGGTTCTATTAGGCAGTTCTTC. It specifies CASSLSVGIAGGSIRQFF. The rearrangement joins TRBV7-2 to TRBJ2-1; 10 positions agree with TRBD2. The CDR3 is 18 residues long. J lost 12 bases, V lost 3 bases, and 20 bases had no gene match. The germline gives CDR1 SGHTA, CDR2 FQGNSA. Full variable domain (missing parts from reference TRBV7-2 and TRBJ2-1): GAGVSQSPSNKVTEKGKDVELRCDPISGHTALYWYRQSLGQGLEFLIYFQGNSAPDKSGLPSDRFSAERTGGSVSTLTIQRTQQEDSAVYLCASSLSVGIAGGSIRQFFGPGTRLTVL.

The rearrangement links TRBV27 to TRBJ1-6, with D possibly being TRBD1 (6 bases). There are 14 residues in the CDR3. In germline, CDR1 is MNHEY, CDR2 SMNVEV (reference sequence). Between the trimmed V and J ends, which lost 5 bases and 9 bases, there was a span of 14 bases. CDR3 sequence (DNA): TGTGCCAGCAGTCCGCGACAGGCAAGTTCACCCCTCCACTTT. The encoded protein is CASSPRQASSPLHF.

The V gene is TRBV7-9, the J gene TRBJ1-1; D remains ambiguous. In germline, CDR1 is SEHNR, CDR2 FQNEAQ (reference sequence). The CDR3 has 15 amino acids. The V and J ends lost 4 bases and 1 base respectively, with 13 bases between them. The CDR3 DNA reads as TGTGCCAGCAGCTCCTCTATCCGAAGGAACACTGAAGCTTTCTTT. Its protein product is CASSSSIRRNTEAFF.

The chain is built from TRBV19 and TRBJ1-1, with TRBD1 identical over 7 bases. CDR3 length: 13 amino acids. CDR1 LNHDA and CDR2 SQIVND come from the germline V gene (reference sequence). The V gene end was trimmed by 5 bases and the J gene end by 6 bases; junction bases not matched to a gene: 6. CDR3 DNA: TGTGCCAGTAGTCTTAGACAGGGAGCTGAAGCTTTCTTT. Its translation is CASSLRQGAEAFF.

The table lists this clone with a few counts. The chain couples TRBV5-1 to TRBJ2-3; 8 nucleotides line up with TRBD1. Trimming at V came to 0 bases and at J to 3 bases, leaving 6 bases not matched to a gene. This CDR3 is built from 16 residues. CDR1 SGHRS and CDR2 YFSETQ come from the germline V gene. The CDR3 protein is CASSLGTQGATDTQYF. In DNA, the CDR3 is TGCGCCAGCAGCTTGGGGACTCAGGGGGCAACAGATACGCAGTATTTT.

J is TRBJ1-1 and V is TRBV30; D is perhaps TRBD1 (5 bases). Germline-derived CDR1 and CDR2 are GTSNPN and SVGIG (reference sequence). The ends were cut back, 4 bases at V and 4 bases at J, with 16 bases in the middle. The CDR3 has 14 residues. This CDR3 reads CAWMSQGISTEAFF. CDR3 DNA sequence: TGTGCCTGGATGTCTCAGGGAATTAGCACTGAAGCTTTCTTT.

The rearrangement uses TRBV10-3 and TRBJ1-1, with unresolved D. The length of the CDR3 is 12 residues. V was pared by 8 bases and J by 2 bases, with 9 bases between. In germline, CDR1 is ENHRY, CDR2 SYGVKD. DNA for the CDR3: TGTGCCATCGAGGGTTCAAACACTGAAGCTTTCTTT. As protein: CAIEGSNTEAFF.

This chain uses TRBV2 with TRBJ1-5; 8 positions match TRBD1. The germline V gene encodes CDR1 SNHLY and CDR2 FYNNEI. This CDR3 spans 17 amino acids. V lost 2 bases and J lost 0; bases outside the gene matches: 6. The CDR3 spells CASSEWRDRYSNQPQHF. In nucleotides, the CDR3 is TGTGCCAGCAGTGAATGGCGGGACAGGTATAGCAATCAGCCCCAGCATTTT.

This clone showed up just a few times. The CDR3 sequence is CASSYLAGGYEQYF. As DNA, the CDR3 is TGTGCCAGCAGTTACCTAGCGGGAGGGTACGAGCAGTACTTC. This rearrangement joins TRBV6-5 to TRBJ2-7; TRBD2 matches 12 bases. Trimming at V came to 2 bases and at J to 4 bases, leaving 0 bases not matched to a gene. CDR1 and CDR2 from the germline V gene are MNHEY and SVGAGI. The CDR3 is made up of 14 amino acids.

This clone has a handful of counts. This chain links TRBV5-1 with TRBJ1-1; tentatively, D is TRBD1 (5 bases). In germline, CDR1 is SGHRS, CDR2 YFSETQ. Trimming cost V 2 bases and J 2 bases, with 10 bases left between them. This CDR3 comprises 14 residues. The CDR3 here is CASSFFGTNTEAFF. The CDR3 DNA is TGCGCCAGCAGCTTTTTTGGGACCAACACTGAAGCTTTCTTT.

The genes are TRBV5-1 and TRBJ2-7; 11 nucleotides agree with TRBD1. Germline lookup yields CDR1 SGHRS and CDR2 YFSETQ. The V segment lost 7 bases and the J segment 3 bases; nucleotides outside the gene matches: 3. CDR3 length: 13 residues. CDR3 amino acids: CASGQGADYEQYF. The CDR3 nucleotides read TGCGCCAGCGGACAGGGGGCAGACTACGAGCAGTACTTC.

In this sample, this clone turned up a few times. The genes are TRBV5-1 and TRBJ1-2; D is unclear. The CDR3 runs to 16 residues. Germline assignment: CDR1 SGHRS and CDR2 YFSETQ. Deletions cut 0 bases from V and 4 bases from J, with 16 bases between. The CDR3: CASSLAVSPKGYGYTF. CDR3 nucleotide sequence: TGCGCCAGCAGCTTGGCCGTATCACCCAAGGGCTATGGCTACACCTTC.

The J gene is TRBJ1-4, the V gene TRBV6-1, with D uncertain. Germline CDR1 and CDR2: MNHNS and SASEGT. The CDR3 totals 14 residues. The V end was cut by 1 base, the J end by 8 bases, with 11 bases between. As DNA, the CDR3 is TGTGCCAGCAGTGAAGGGAGAGGCGACGAAAAACTGTTTTTT. Its translation: CASSEGRGDEKLFF.

To note about this clone: A junction end diverges from the germline sequence, so it may reflect a read error. J is TRBJ2-1 and V is TRBV29-1; TRBD2 aligns across 10 bases. The CDR3 covers 14 residues. Germline V gene sequence: CDR1 SQVTM, CDR2 ANQGSEA. DNA of the CDR3: TGCAGCGTTGATCGCGGTGCTAGCGGGGGTATCAGGGTCTTC. Protein product: CSVDRGASGGIRVF.

This clone was recorded at least ten times. The chain recombines TRBV7-2 with TRBJ2-2; the D call may be TRBD1 or TRBD2 (6 bases each). The V gene's germline CDR1 is SGHTA and CDR2 FQGNSA. CDR3 length: 14 residues. V lost 5 bases and J lost 8, with 15 bases in between. CDR3 in DNA: TGTGCCAGCAGCGATGCACCGGGGGCGGGGGAGCTGTTTTTT. Translating it yields CASSDAPGAGELFF.